This is a list of T cell receptor beta chains from one sample in a study of blood T cells in healthy people across ages. TCRdb recomputed calls from the 5' RACE reads with MiXCR, one row per CDR3 protein. The sample lists around 1,000,000 distinct CDR3 sequences; about two fifths were seen once. Sequenced sample: blood. These receptor sequences come from a man between 18 and 35 years old in good health. CDR3s include the opening cysteine and the closing phenylalanine or tryptophan. D genes are given only for firm matches. Size values are once, few and many counts, or a class for expanded clones, and some rows have none.

j_gene,d_gene,abundance,v_gene,CDR3nt,CDR3aa
TRBJ2-3,NA,NA,TRBV20-1,TGCAGTGCTAGAGATCCCGCTAGGGGCACAGATACGCAGTATTTT,CSARDPARGTDTQYF
TRBJ2-7,NA,NA,TRBV27,TGTGCCAGCAGAGGTTTGGGGAACGGCCCCCGTAACGAGCAGTACTTC,CASRGLGNGPRNEQYF
TRBJ2-5,NA,NA,TRBV29-1,TGCAGCGTTGACGCCGGGGGCCCCCGCAATGAGCAGTACTTC,CSVDAGGPRNEQYF
TRBJ2-1,TRBD1,few,TRBV6-6,TGTGCCAGCAGTGACCGGGGACAGGCCTACAATGAGCAGTTCTTC,CASSDRGQAYNEQFF
TRBJ1-4,NA,few,TRBV4-1,TGCGCCAGCAGCCAAGGCAGACAGGCGGCAACTAATGAAAAACTGTTTTTT,CASSQGRQAATNEKLFF
TRBJ2-3,TRBD2,NA,TRBV20-1,TGCAGTGCTAGAGAGGCTAGCGGGGCTTATGATACGCAGTATTTT,CSAREASGAYDTQYF
TRBJ2-3,NA,many,TRBV10-2,TGCGCCAGCGGGACTACAGATACGCAGTATTTT,CASGTTDTQYF
TRBJ1-2,TRBD1,NA,TRBV20-1,TGCAGTCCCGGGACAGGGGACGGCTACACCTTC,CSPGTGDGYTF
TRBJ2-1,TRBD1,NA,TRBV28,TGTGCCACCATGGGACAGGGTGTCCGGTACAATGATCAGTTCTTC,CATMGQGVRYNDQFF
TRBJ2-1,TRBD1,NA,TRBV5-1,TGCGCCAGCAGCTTGGCCGCGACAGGGGAAAACACCGGGGAGCTGTTCTTC,CASSLAATGENTGELFF
TRBJ1-4,NA,few,TRBV20-1,TGCAGTGCTCGCCGGGACCGCAGGGGTGAAAAACTGTTTTTT,CSARRDRRGEKLFF
TRBJ2-2,NA,NA,TRBV6-6,TGTGCCAGCAGCCCCGGGGGAAGAACCGGGGAGCTGTTTTTT,CASSPGGRTGELFF
TRBJ2-6,NA,NA,TRBV15,TGTGCCACCAGCAGAGATCGGGTAACTGGGGCCAACGTCCTGACTTTC,CATSRDRVTGANVLTF
TRBJ1-1,TRBD1,few,TRBV11-2,TGTGCCAGCAGCCGAGACCACAGGGGCACTCGGAACACTGAAGCTTTCTTT,CASSRDHRGTRNTEAFF
TRBJ2-1,TRBD2,NA,TRBV4-3,TGCGCCAGCAGCCCCGGTCGGGGGGGCTACTCCTACAATGAGCAGTTCTTC,CASSPGRGGYSYNEQFF
TRBJ2-5,NA,few,TRBV4-1,TGCGCCAGCAGCCAAGAATCTAGATCGACCTTGGGGCAAGAGACCCAGTACTTC,CASSQESRSTLGQETQYF
TRBJ2-3,NA,many,TRBV29-1,TGCAGCGTTGAGTGGGACAGCACAGATACGCAGTATTTT,CSVEWDSTDTQYF
TRBJ2-3,TRBD2,NA,TRBV6-6,TGTGCCCGCAGTGGGACTAGCGGGGGGGCAGGAGATACGCAGTATTTT,CARSGTSGGAGDTQYF
TRBJ1-1,TRBD1,NA,TRBV12-5,TGTGCTAGTGGTTTGCCAAGCCCGGGACAGGGGAACACTGAAGCTTTCTTT,CASGLPSPGQGNTEAFF
TRBJ1-1,TRBD1,NA,TRBV29-1,TGCAGCTTGCGGACAGGGAGGTACACTGAAGCTTTCTTT,CSLRTGRYTEAFF
TRBJ2-7,TRBD1,NA,TRBV7-9,TGTGCCAGCAGCTTATCCCAGGGGGCTGTCAACGAGCAGTACTTC,CASSLSQGAVNEQYF
TRBJ2-7,TRBD2,once,TRBV6-5,TGTGCCAGCAGTTACTCGGCGGGGGGGTCTAAAGAGCAGTACTTC,CASSYSAGGSKEQYF
TRBJ2-3,NA,NA,TRBV27,TGTGCCAGCAGTTCCGCCCCATTCACAGATACGCAGTATTTT,CASSSAPFTDTQYF
TRBJ1-6,NA,NA,TRBV20-1,TGCAGTGCTAGCGCTCGCCGAAATCTGGGGACGGATTCACCCCTCCACTTT,CSASARRNLGTDSPLHF
TRBJ1-6,NA,few,TRBV7-2,TGTGCCAGCAGCCGAGTCCATAATTCACCCCTCCACTTT,CASSRVHNSPLHF
TRBJ1-2,NA,NA,TRBV20-1,TGCAGTGCTAGAGAGGATCCTTATGGCTACACCTTC,CSAREDPYGYTF
TRBJ2-1,NA,NA,TRBV20-1,TGCAGTGCTAGCCCCGTAGCGGCGGCCTACAATGAGCAGTTCTTC,CSASPVAAAYNEQFF
TRBJ2-5,TRBD1,few,TRBV7-8,TGTGCCAGCAGCTTACCGGGACAGGGATACAATGAGCAGTACTTC,CASSLPGQGYNEQYF
TRBJ1-4,TRBD1,few,TRBV29-1,TGCAGCGCTATAACTCAGGGGGTCGGTGAAAAACTGTTTTTT,CSAITQGVGEKLFF
TRBJ2-5,NA,NA,TRBV20-1,TGCAGCCAAGGCGGTGGAGAGACCCAGTACTTC,CSQGGGETQYF
TRBJ2-3,TRBD2,NA,TRBV20-1,TGCAGTGGTTCTGGAGGACTAGCTGGAGATACGCAGTATTTT,CSGSGGLAGDTQYF
TRBJ2-7,NA,NA,TRBV20-1,TGCAGTGCTGTACCCTACGAGCAGTACTTC,CSAVPYEQYF
TRBJ2-3,TRBD2,many,TRBV28,TGTGCCAGCAGTTTAGCGGGGGGGCGGTCAGATACGCAGTATTTT,CASSLAGGRSDTQYF
TRBJ1-1,NA,NA,TRBV29-1,TGCAGCGGGGGCGTACCGAACACTGAAGCTTTCTTT,CSGGVPNTEAFF
TRBJ2-1,TRBD2,NA,TRBV7-2,TGTGCCAGCAGCTTTTCGACTAGCGGACTCTACAATGAGCAGTTCTTC,CASSFSTSGLYNEQFF
TRBJ1-1,NA,NA,TRBV3-1,TGTGCCAGCAGCCAAAATACAGTGTCTACTGAAGCTTTCTTT,CASSQNTVSTEAFF
TRBJ2-2,NA,NA,TRBV10-3,TGTGCCATCGGGATGGGGACCGGGGAGCTGTTTTTT,CAIGMGTGELFF
TRBJ2-5,TRBD1,NA,TRBV19,TGTGCCAGTAGAGACAGGGGTCACGAGACCCAGTACTTC,CASRDRGHETQYF
TRBJ1-2,TRBD1,few,TRBV12-3/TRBV12-4,TGTGCCAGCAGCCAAACAGGGGTTGTTTATGGCTACACCTTC,CASSQTGVVYGYTF
TRBJ2-1,NA,many,TRBV12-3/TRBV12-4,TGTGCCAGCAGTTTGGGGTCGAATGAGCAGTTCTTC,CASSLGSNEQFF
TRBJ1-2,NA,NA,TRBV10-3,TGTGCCATCATGGGGGGGCCCTCTTATGGCTACACCTTC,CAIMGGPSYGYTF
TRBJ2-7,NA,NA,TRBV30,TGTGCCTGGAGTGGTAACTACGAGCAGTACTTC,CAWSGNYEQYF
TRBJ2-4,NA,many,TRBV29-1,TGCAGCGTTGTAGACGGAAAAAACATTCAGTACTTC,CSVVDGKNIQYF
TRBJ1-1,TRBD1,once,TRBV6-1,TGTGCCAGCAGGCAACAGGGGGCGAACACTGAAGCTTTCTTT,CASRQQGANTEAFF
TRBJ1-1,NA,few,TRBV7-9,TGTGCCAGCAGCCAGAGGGACACTGAAGCTTTCTTT,CASSQRDTEAFF
TRBJ2-3,NA,few,TRBV19,TGTGCCAGTAGTATACGGGGGAGAGTCGCAGATACGCAGTATTTT,CASSIRGRVADTQYF
TRBJ2-3,NA,NA,TRBV4-1,TGCGCCAGCAGCCAAGATCTGTACTACCAACGCACAGATACGCAGTATTTT,CASSQDLYYQRTDTQYF
TRBJ2-7,NA,NA,TRBV12-3/TRBV12-4,TGTGCCGGCAGTTTCCAGGGCTCCTACGAGCAGTACTTC,CAGSFQGSYEQYF
TRBJ1-5,NA,NA,TRBV7-2,TGTGCCAGCAGCGTCAGTTTCGGGCAGCCCCAGCATTTT,CASSVSFGQPQHF
TRBJ1-1,NA,NA,TRBV27,TGTGCCACCGAAGGGCCTAACACTGAAGCTTTCTTT,CATEGPNTEAFF
TRBJ2-3,NA,once,TRBV9,TGTGCCAGCAGCGTACGGATGACAGCTGCCACAGATACGCAGTATTTT,CASSVRMTAATDTQYF
TRBJ2-2,TRBD1,few,TRBV2,TGTGCCAGCAGTACGCAGGGGGCCCGCACCGGGGAGCTGTTTTTT,CASSTQGARTGELFF
TRBJ2-1,TRBD1,NA,TRBV6-5,TGTGCCAGCAGTTACGATAGGCTGGGACAGGGGGGTGTCAATGAGCAGTTCTTC,CASSYDRLGQGGVNEQFF
TRBJ1-1,TRBD1,NA,TRBV7-9,TGTGCCAGCAGCCTAAGGGACAGGGGAATGAACACTGAAGCTTTCTTT,CASSLRDRGMNTEAFF
TRBJ2-1,NA,NA,TRBV18,TGTGCCAGCTCACCAGACCTTAATTACAATGAGCAGTTCTTC,CASSPDLNYNEQFF